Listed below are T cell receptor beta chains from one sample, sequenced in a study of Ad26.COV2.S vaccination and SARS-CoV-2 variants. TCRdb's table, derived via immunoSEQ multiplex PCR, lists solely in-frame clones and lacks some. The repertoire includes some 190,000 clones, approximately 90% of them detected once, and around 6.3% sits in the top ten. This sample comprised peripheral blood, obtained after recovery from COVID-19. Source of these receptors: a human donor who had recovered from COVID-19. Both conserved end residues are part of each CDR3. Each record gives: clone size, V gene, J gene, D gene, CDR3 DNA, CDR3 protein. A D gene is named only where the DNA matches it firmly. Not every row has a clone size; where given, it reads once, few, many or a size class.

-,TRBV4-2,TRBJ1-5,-,TGTGCCAGCAGCCAGCCGGGCCTTAGCAATCAGCCCCAGCATTTT,CASSQPGLSNQPQHF
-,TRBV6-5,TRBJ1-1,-,TGTGCCAGCAGTCCCAGCCGTGTGGAAGCTTTCTTT,CASSPSRVEAFF
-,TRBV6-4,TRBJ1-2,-,TGTGCCAGCAGTGACTCGAACAGGGCTGGCTACACCTTC,CASSDSNRAGYTF
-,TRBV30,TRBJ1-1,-,TGTGCCTGGAGTATGGGGGCAGGGACTGAAGCTTTCTTT,CAWSMGAGTEAFF
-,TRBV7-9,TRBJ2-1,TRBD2,TGTGCCAGCAGCTCCCCTTCTAGCGGGAGGTGGTACAATGAGCAGTTCTTC,CASSSPSSGRWYNEQFF
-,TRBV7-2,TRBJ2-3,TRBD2,TGTGCCAGCAGCTTCAAGGCTAGCGGGGGAGACACAGATACGCAGTATTTT,CASSFKASGGDTDTQYF
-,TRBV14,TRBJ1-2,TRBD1,TGTGCCAGCAGCCGGACAGGGGGGGTCTATGGCTACACCTTC,CASSRTGGVYGYTF
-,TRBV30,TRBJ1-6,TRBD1,TGTGCCTCGGACAGGGATAATTCACCCCTCCACTTT,CASDRDNSPLHF
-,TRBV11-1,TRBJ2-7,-,TGTGCCAGCAGCCCGCTCGGATACGAGCAGTACTTC,CASSPLGYEQYF
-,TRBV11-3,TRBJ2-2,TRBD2,TGTGCCAGCAGCTTAGAGGGACTAGCGGGAAGTACCGGGGAGCTGTTTTTT,CASSLEGLAGSTGELFF
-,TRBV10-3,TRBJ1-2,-,TGTGCCATCAGTGAGTCGATTAAAGGCTATGGCTACACCTTC,CAISESIKGYGYTF
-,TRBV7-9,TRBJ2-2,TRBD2,TGTGCCAGCAGCCCCAAACTAGCGGGAGGACGAACCGGGGAGCTGTTTTTT,CASSPKLAGGRTGELFF
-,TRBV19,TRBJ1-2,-,TGTGCCAGTAGTTCAGGACGGACCCCCTATGGCTACACCTTC,CASSSGRTPYGYTF
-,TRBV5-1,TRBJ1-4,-,TGCGCCAGCAGCTTGGGCGGCCCTGTTAATGAAAAACTGTTTTTT,CASSLGGPVNEKLFF
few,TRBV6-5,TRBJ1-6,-,TGTGCCAGCAGTTATTTACAGGGCAATTCACCCCTCCACTTT,CASSYLQGNSPLHF
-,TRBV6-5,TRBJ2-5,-,TGTGCCAGCCTAACAGATTGGGAGACCCAGTACTTC,CASLTDWETQYF
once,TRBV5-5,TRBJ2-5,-,TGTGCCAGTAGACTGGTAGGCCAAGAGACCCAGTACTTC,CASRLVGQETQYF
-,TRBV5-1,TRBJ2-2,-,TGCGCCAGCAGCCAACCCCTAGCGTATAAGCTGTTTTTT,CASSQPLAYKLFF
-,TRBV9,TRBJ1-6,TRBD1,TGTGCCAGCAGCGCCCTCGGGACAGCCAATTCACCCCTCCACTTT,CASSALGTANSPLHF
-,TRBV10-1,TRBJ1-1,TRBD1,TGCGCCAGCAGTGAGGGGGGGACAGGGTCTGAAGCTTTCTTT,CASSEGGTGSEAFF
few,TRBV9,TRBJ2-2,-,TGTGCCAGCAGCGTAGACGGTTACACCGGGGAGCTGTTTTTT,CASSVDGYTGELFF
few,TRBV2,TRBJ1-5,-,TGTGCCAGTGCGGGCCTAATTAATCAGCCCCAGCATTTT,CASAGLINQPQHF
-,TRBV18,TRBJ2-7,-,TGTGCCAGCTTACTAGACGAGGGATCCTCCTACGAGCAGTACTTC,CASLLDEGSSYEQYF
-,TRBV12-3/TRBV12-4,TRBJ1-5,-,TGTGCCAGCAGTTTAAGGGAGAGACAGCCCCAGCATTTT,CASSLRERQPQHF
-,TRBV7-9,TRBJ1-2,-,TGTGCCAGCAGCAACCTCCTGACTGGCTACACCTTC,CASSNLLTGYTF
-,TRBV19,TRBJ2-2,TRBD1,TGTGCCAGTAGACAGGGGCTAACCGGGGAGCTGTTTTTT,CASRQGLTGELFF
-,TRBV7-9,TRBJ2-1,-,TGTGCCAGCAGTTGGGACCGGGGCCGTGAGCAGTTCTTC,CASSWDRGREQFF
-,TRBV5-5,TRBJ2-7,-,TGTGCCAGCAGCCATTCGGGGGTGAGGTCCTACGAGCAGTACTTC,CASSHSGVRSYEQYF
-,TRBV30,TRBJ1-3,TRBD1,TGTGCCTGGAGTGATCCGGGACAGGGGGCCTGGTTCTCTGGAAACACCATATATTTT,CAWSDPGQGAWFSGNTIYF
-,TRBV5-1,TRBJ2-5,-,TGCGCCAGCAGGTACGGAGAAGAGACCCAGTACTTC,CASRYGEETQYF
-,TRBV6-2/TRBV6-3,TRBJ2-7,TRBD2,TGTGCCAGCAGCCGACCTCGGGGGGGGGCCGTCTACGAGCAGTACTTC,CASSRPRGGAVYEQYF
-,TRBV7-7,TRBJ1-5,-,TGTGCTCAGATGGACTGGGGGAATCAGCCCCAGCATTTT,CAQMDWGNQPQHF
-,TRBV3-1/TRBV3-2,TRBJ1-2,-,TGTGCCAGCACCCTAGGGGGGTTGGGGGGCTATGGCTACACCTTC,CASTLGGLGGYGYTF